A single sample is the source of the 18 T cell receptor beta chains below, sequenced in a study of blood T cell repertoires in COVID-19. The protocol was immunoSEQ multiplex PCR, while the TCRdb copy is restricted to in-frame clones and leaves out a portion. The table includes about 220,000 clones, about four fifths detected once. Sequencing input: PBMCs or T cells enriched from blood (not recorded which). All receptors come from a woman in her 40s who had recovered from COVID-19.

The chain carries TRBV5-6 and TRBJ2-2; 7 bases map to TRBD1. Germline-derived CDR1 and CDR2 are SGHDT and YYEEEE. This CDR3 is 16 amino acids long. The trim removed 4 bases at V and 1 base at J, leaving 7 bases unmatched. CDR3 loop: CASSLTGTENTGELFF. The CDR3 region has the DNA TGTGCCAGCAGCCTGACAGGGACAGAGAACACCGGGGAGCTGTTTTTT.

The chain couples TRBV6-7 to TRBJ1-5; perhaps TRBD1 as D (6 bases). TRBV6-7 is an open reading frame, and its role is uncertain. The CDR3 sequence is 13 residues long. V lost 5 bases, J lost 4 bases, and 9 bases lay in between. The CDR3 region is CASSRQDNQPQHF. CDR3 nucleotides: TGTGCCAGCAGTCGACAGGATAATCAGCCCCAGCATTTT.

The genes are TRBV6-1 and TRBJ1-2; no clear D gene. The V gene's germline CDR1 is MNHNS and CDR2 SASEGT. CDR3 length: 13 residues. V lost 3 bases to trimming and J lost 1 base, with 6 bases between them. CDR3 sequence: CASSDGVNYGYTF. The CDR3 DNA sequence: TGTGCCAGCAGTGACGGGGTTAACTATGGCTACACCTTC.

The V gene is TRBV11-2, the J gene TRBJ2-7; TRBD2 matches 9 bases. After removal of 5 bases from V and 2 bases from J, the junction contained 16 bases not matched to a gene. This CDR3 has 18 residues. Germline V CDR1 and CDR2: SGHAT, FQNNGV. In DNA form, the CDR3 reads TGTGCCAGCAGCAGTGACCCCCGCGGGAGCGGGGGGACCTACGAGCAGTACTTC. Amino acids: CASSSDPRGSGGTYEQYF.

The chain is built from TRBV29-1 and TRBJ2-7; tentative D call: TRBD1 (5 bases). This CDR3 is built from 13 residues. V lost 2 bases to trimming and J lost 0 bases, with 8 bases between them. Germline CDR1 and CDR2: SQVTM and ANQGSEA. The CDR3 region is CSVEQGSSYEQYF. In DNA, the CDR3 is TGCAGCGTTGAACAGGGAAGCTCCTACGAGCAGTACTTC.

The chain combines TRBV28 with TRBJ1-4; perhaps TRBD1 as D (5 bases). Trimming shortened V by 6 bases and J by 5 bases, and 13 bases separated the two germline ends. The CDR3 consists of 14 residues. The germline CDR1 and CDR2 sequences are MDHEN and SYDVKM. CDR3 sequence reads: CASRLGLINEKLFF. For the CDR3, the DNA is TGTGCCAGCAGACTGGGACTGATCAATGAAAAACTGTTTTTT.

This chain uses TRBV3-1 (or the pseudogene TRBV3-2) with TRBJ2-3, with 16 positions matching TRBD2. CDR1 and CDR2 from the germline V gene are LGHDT and YNNKEL (reference sequence). The CDR3 loop spans 20 amino acids. With 0 bases clipped from V and 1 base from J, the junction kept 7 bases outside the gene matches. This CDR3 is CASSQERGTSGRDCTDTQYF. In DNA form, the CDR3 reads TGTGCCAGCAGCCAAGAGAGGGGGACTAGCGGGAGGGACTGCACAGATACGCAGTATTTT.

The rearrangement joins TRBV30 to TRBJ1-4; D is unresolved. Trimming shortened V by 1 base and J by 8 bases, and 14 bases separated the two germline ends. Germline V CDR1 and CDR2: GTSNPN, SVGIG (reference sequence). This CDR3 region has 14 residues. Here the CDR3 reads CAWSEAPGGEKLFF. CDR3 coding DNA: TGTGCCTGGAGTGAAGCCCCCGGCGGAGAAAAACTGTTTTTT. The variable domain in full, with the rest retrieved from reference TRBV30 and TRBJ1-4, is SQTIHQWPATLVQPVGSPLSLECTVEGTSNPNLYWYRQAAGRGLQLLFYSVGIGQISSEVPQNLSASRPQDRQFILSSKKLLLSDSGFYLCAWSEAPGGEKLFFGSGTQLSVL.

The chain employs TRBV5-1 and TRBJ1-4; 9 nucleotides align to TRBD1. The germline gives CDR1 SGHRS, CDR2 YFSETQ. The CDR3 spans 16 residues. The ends lost 4 bases at V and 7 bases at J; junction bases unmatched: 11. The CDR3 loop reads CASSAETGTGSEKLFF. CDR3 coding DNA: TGCGCCAGCAGCGCAGAAACCGGGACAGGGTCTGAAAAACTGTTTTTT.

DNA for the CDR3: TGTGCCAGTAGCCTTATAAGCGGGAGATTCGACAATGAGCAGTTCTTC. Translated: CASSLISGRFDNEQFF. V usage is TRBV19 and J usage is TRBJ2-1, with TRBD2 matching 8 bases. The CDR3 is 16 residues long. Germline CDR1 is LNHDA and CDR2 is SQIVND (reference sequence). V dropped 6 bases and J dropped 5; count of bases not matched to a gene: 12.

The chain has TRBV27 and TRBJ2-7, with TRBD2 matching over 9 bases. The CDR3 covers 15 residues. Trimming at V came to 4 bases and at J to 6 bases, leaving 10 bases not matched to a gene. CDR1 and CDR2 from the germline V gene are MNHEY and SMNVEV (reference sequence). The CDR3 sequence: CASSSLSGRGGEQYF. DNA of the CDR3: TGTGCCAGCAGTTCCCTTAGCGGGAGAGGGGGCGAGCAGTACTTC.

The chain recombines TRBV15 with TRBJ2-2, with 7 bases that match TRBD2. The V and J ends lost 5 bases and 3 bases, in that order; junction bases with no gene match: 6. In germline, CDR1 is LNHNV, CDR2 YYDKDF (reference sequence). This CDR3 contains 15 residues. Written as DNA, the CDR3 is TGTGCCACCAGCGGATTAGCGGGTGACACCGGGGAGCTGTTTTTT. It is translated as CATSGLAGDTGELFF.

The CDR3 coding sequence is TGTGCCAGCAGTGTGACAACAACTAATGAAAAACTGTTTTTT. Translating it yields CASSVTTTNEKLFF. The chain employs TRBV2 and TRBJ1-4; no reliable D call. Germline values: CDR1 SNHLY, CDR2 FYNNEI. The V end lost 4 bases, the J end lost 0 bases, and 6 bases lay between the germline ends. This CDR3 comprises 14 residues.

The DNA for the CDR3 is TGTGCCAGCAGCTTAGCTCCTGTCGCCGGGGAGCTGTTTTTT. It codes for CASSLAPVAGELFF. The chain is built from TRBV11-3 and TRBJ2-2; no definite D call. The CDR3 contains 14 residues. The V end lost 1 base, the J end lost 6 bases, and 9 bases lay between the germline ends. CDR1 and CDR2 (germline): SGHNT, YENEEA.

The chain is built from TRBV28 and TRBJ1-2, with D possibly being TRBD1 (5 bases). Per the germline V gene, CDR1 is MDHEN and CDR2 is SYDVKM. The CDR3 runs to 15 residues. Trimming cost V 6 bases and J 6 bases, with 20 bases left between them. The DNA of the CDR3 is TGTGCCAGCAGAACGACCGGGACGGGGGTTAATGGCTACACCTTC. It yields the protein CASRTTGTGVNGYTF.

The rearrangement uses TRBV19 and TRBJ1-2; D perhaps matches TRBD1 (6 bases). The CDR3 has 13 amino acids. The germline V and J ends were trimmed by 3 bases and 6 bases, with 11 bases remaining between them. Germline V gene lookup returns CDR1 LNHDA and CDR2 SQIVND (reference sequence). This CDR3 is CASSIQGRDGYTF. Here the CDR3 DNA reads TGTGCCAGTAGTATCCAGGGGCGGGATGGCTACACCTTC.

This clone was seen more than once but under ten times. Other DNA sequences of this sample code for an identical CDR3. The rearrangement links TRBV11-3 to TRBJ2-1, with D perhaps TRBD2 (5 bases). Trimming left V 1 base short and J 2 bases short, with 9 bases between. This CDR3 region has 15 residues. The germline V gene encodes CDR1 SGHNT and CDR2 YENEEA. CDR3 DNA sequence: TGTGCCAGCAGCTTAGGAGGGAGCACCTACAATGAGCAGTTCTTC. Translation: CASSLGGSTYNEQFF.

DNA of the CDR3: TGTGCCAGCAGAGAGGACAGGGGGCTCTACAATGAGCAGTTCTTC. It translates to CASREDRGLYNEQFF. This chain connects TRBV5-4 to TRBJ2-1; 11 nucleotides agree with TRBD1. J gave up 3 bases and V 5 bases, and 4 bases lay outside the gene matches. The germline V gene encodes CDR1 SGHNT and CDR2 YYREEE (reference sequence). This CDR3 spans 15 amino acids.